This T cell receptor beta chain was recorded in a study of tumor and adjacent non-tumor tissue in lung cancer. TCRbeta libraries were built with three rounds of nested PCR, modified from ARM-PCR. TCRdb re-derived calls from the multiplex PCR reads in MiXCR, one entry per CDR3 protein. In the table there are over 110,000 distinct CDR3 sequences, approximately 66% of which are singletons. The CDR3 extends over 13 amino acids. Germline V gene data show CDR1 as ENHRY and CDR2 as SYGVKD. With V trimmed by 6 bases and J by 5 bases, 4 bases remained unmatched. This clonotype was recorded at least ten times. This sample's RNA came from whole unsorted tissue. Donors were chemotherapy-naive, newly diagnosed lung cancer surgical patients in China, August–November 2014.

Sequencing was performed on lung tumor tissue. The chain joins TRBV10-3 to TRBJ2-5; 9 bases are a match to TRBD2. The TCR sequence derives from a man between 60 and 70 years old with small cell lung cancer. The CDR3 sequence: CAISIAGEETQYF. DNA of the CDR3: TGTGCCATCAGCATAGCGGGAGAGGAGACCCAGTACTTC.